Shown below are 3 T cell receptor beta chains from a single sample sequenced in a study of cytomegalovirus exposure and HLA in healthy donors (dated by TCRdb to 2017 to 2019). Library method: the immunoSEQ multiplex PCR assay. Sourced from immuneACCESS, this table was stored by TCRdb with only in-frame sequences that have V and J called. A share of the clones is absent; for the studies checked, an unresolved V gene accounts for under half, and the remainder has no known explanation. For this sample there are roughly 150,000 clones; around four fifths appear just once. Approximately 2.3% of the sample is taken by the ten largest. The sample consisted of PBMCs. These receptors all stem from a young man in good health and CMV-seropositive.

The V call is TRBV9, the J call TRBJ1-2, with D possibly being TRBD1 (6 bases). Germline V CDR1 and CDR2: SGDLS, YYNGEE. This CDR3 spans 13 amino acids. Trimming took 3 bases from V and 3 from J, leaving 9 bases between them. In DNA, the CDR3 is TGTGCCAGCAGCGCCTCAGGGGACTATGGCTACACCTTC. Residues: CASSASGDYGYTF.

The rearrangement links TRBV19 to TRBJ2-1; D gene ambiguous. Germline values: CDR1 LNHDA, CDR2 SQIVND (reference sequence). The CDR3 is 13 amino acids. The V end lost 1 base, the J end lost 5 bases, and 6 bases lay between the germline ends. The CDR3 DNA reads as TGTGCCAGTAGTATAGGACACAACAATGAGCAGTTCTTC. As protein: CASSIGHNNEQFF.

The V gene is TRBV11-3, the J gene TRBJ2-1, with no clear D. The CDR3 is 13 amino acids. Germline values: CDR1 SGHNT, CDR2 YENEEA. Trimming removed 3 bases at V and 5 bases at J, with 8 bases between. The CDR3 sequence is CASSLVRDNEQFF. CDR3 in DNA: TGTGCCAGCAGCTTGGTCCGGGACAATGAGCAGTTCTTC.